The 26 T cell receptor beta chains listed next were all sequenced from one sample in a study of OX40 agonist ivuxolimab in advanced cancers. Libraries were prepared by immunoSEQ multiplex PCR; TCRdb keeps only in-frame clonotypes and omits some of them. The sample holds around 46,000 clones; around 90% are singletons and the top ten take roughly 10%. Sample: CD4+ or CD8+ T cells sorted from blood, taken in a trial of the OX40 agonist ivuxolimab. These receptors were collected from an adult with an advanced solid tumor such as melanoma, head and neck, liver or kidney cancer.

The chain is built from TRBV15 and TRBJ1-1; possible D gene TRBD1, 6 bases. The CDR3 loop spans 13 amino acids. Germline assignment: CDR1 LNHNV and CDR2 YYDKDF (reference sequence). V lost 3 bases and J 4 bases, leaving 9 bases between the germline ends. CDR3 coding DNA: TGTGCCACCAGCAGCCGAGGGGGCACTGAAGCTTTCTTT. Translating gives CATSSRGGTEAFF.

This chain links TRBV7-8 with TRBJ1-1, with D possibly matching TRBD1 (5 bases). The CDR3 consists of 15 residues. Per germline, CDR1 SGHVS and CDR2 FQNEAQ. Trimming pared 5 bases from V and 8 bases from J, leaving 21 bases between. The CDR3 is CASSPGGGVPKEAFF. CDR3 in DNA: TGTGCCAGCAGCCCAGGTGGGGGGGTACCCAAGGAAGCTTTCTTT.

The chain carries TRBV2 and TRBJ1-1; D ambiguous. The V end lost 2 bases, the J end lost 6 bases, and 22 bases lay between the germline ends. Germline V gene data show CDR1 as SNHLY and CDR2 as FYNNEI. This CDR3 is 17 amino acids long. CDR3 DNA sequence: TGTGCCAGCAGTGAATTCCCCCCTGCAGGCCGTCACGCTGAAGCTTTCTTT. Residues: CASSEFPPAGRHAEAFF.

J is TRBJ2-7 and V is TRBV6-1, with D hard to call. Germline CDR1 reads MNHNS; CDR2 reads SASEGT. There are 12 residues in the CDR3. The V and J ends lost 3 bases and 5 bases respectively, with 8 bases between them. The CDR3 nucleotides are TGTGCCAGCAGTGACAACTACCACGAGCAGTACTTC. Translation: CASSDNYHEQYF.

This chain links TRBV29-1 with TRBJ1-2; tentatively, D is TRBD1 (6 bases). In germline, CDR1 is SQVTM, CDR2 ANQGSEA. This CDR3 region has 14 residues. V was clipped by 6 bases and J by 5 bases, with 19 bases between them. The CDR3 DNA reads TGCAGCGTAGTTTCGACAAGGGGGGATTATGGCTACACCTTC. It encodes CSVVSTRGDYGYTF.

The chain employs TRBV7-9 and TRBJ1-2; 8 positions agree with TRBD1. Germline assignment: CDR1 SEHNR and CDR2 FQNEAQ (reference sequence). Trimming took 3 bases from V and 4 from J; bases not matched to a gene: 7. This CDR3 comprises 15 residues. As DNA, the CDR3 is TGTGCCAGCAGCTTCACACCGGGACAGGCCTATGGCTACACCTTC. This codes for CASSFTPGQAYGYTF.

V usage is TRBV29-1 and J usage is TRBJ2-7; no clear D. This CDR3 spans 12 amino acids. Per the germline V gene, CDR1 is SQVTM and CDR2 is ANQGSEA. The V gene lost 5 bases and the J gene lost 2 bases, with 10 bases spanning the gap. In DNA, the CDR3 is TGCAGCGTTCGACTTTACACCTACGAGCAGTACTTC. Its protein product is CSVRLYTYEQYF.

This rearrangement joins TRBV7-6 to TRBJ1-2, with D possibly matching TRBD1 (5 bases). Per germline, CDR1 SGHVS and CDR2 FNYEAQ. CDR3 length equals 14 residues. Deletions cut 4 bases from V and 0 bases from J, with 9 bases between. The CDR3: CASSSGTTNYGYTF. In nucleotides, the CDR3 is TGTGCCAGCAGCTCCGGGACGACTAACTATGGCTACACCTTC.

The CDR3 DNA reads TGTGCCAGCAGCTTGGTGCCGCTAGCCTCAGGGACCCAGTACTTC. This encodes CASSLVPLASGTQYF. The chain recombines TRBV5-6 with TRBJ2-5; tentative D call: TRBD2 (5 bases). Germline lookup yields CDR1 SGHDT and CDR2 YYEEEE. Trimming cost V 0 bases and J 7 bases, with 16 bases left between them. The length of the CDR3 is 15 residues.

The rearrangement links TRBV6-4 to TRBJ2-1; TRBD2 matches 9 bases. This CDR3 spans 15 amino acids. CDR1 is MRHNA, CDR2 SNTAGT, per germline. The trim removed 4 bases at V and 0 bases at J, leaving 1 base unmatched. The CDR3 protein is CASSGSGSSYNEQFF. The CDR3 DNA follows: TGTGCCAGCAGTGGTAGCGGGAGCTCCTACAATGAGCAGTTCTTC.

This clone showed up just once. The chain uses TRBV10-3 and TRBJ2-3; TRBD2 agrees at 10 bases. Trimming at V came to 2 bases and at J to 2 bases, leaving 16 bases not matched to a gene. CDR1 is ENHRY, CDR2 SYGVKD, per germline. The CDR3 totals 20 residues. In DNA, the CDR3 is TGTGCCATCAGTGAGCCCCTCGCTAGCGGGGGACCTCATTACACAGATACGCAGTATTTT. This encodes CAISEPLASGGPHYTDTQYF.

Remarks on this clone: At one end the junction does not follow the germline gene, possibly because of a read error. This chain's CDR3 is CSVEDRVAAYNGQFF. The DNA for the CDR3 is TGCAGCGTTGAAGATCGCGTGGCAGCTTACAATGGGCAGTTCTTC. The V and J genes are TRBV29-1 and TRBJ2-1; no reliable D call. The CDR3 covers 15 residues. In germline, CDR1 is SQVTM, CDR2 ANQGSEA.

The J gene is TRBJ1-1, the V gene TRBV5-1; TRBD1 matches at 10 bases. This CDR3 region has 16 residues. Trimming cost V 2 bases and J 5 bases; bases outside gene matches: 9. Germline values: CDR1 SGHRS, CDR2 YFSETQ. The CDR3 DNA is TGCGCCAGCAGCTTCGGGACAGGGGCGGTAGGGACTGAAGCTTTCTTT. Its translation is CASSFGTGAVGTEAFF.

The J gene is TRBJ1-5, the V gene TRBV10-3; 7 bases are a match to TRBD1. The V segment lost 3 bases and the J segment 3 bases; nucleotides outside the gene matches: 5. In germline, CDR1 is ENHRY, CDR2 SYGVKD. There are 15 residues in the CDR3. CDR3 amino acids: CAISEEGANNQPQHF. CDR3 DNA sequence: TGTGCCATCAGTGAAGAGGGGGCTAACAATCAGCCCCAGCATTTT.

J is TRBJ1-2 and V is TRBV12-5; D unresolved. Germline V lookup: CDR1 LGHNT, CDR2 FRNRAP. The CDR3 is made up of 13 amino acids. Trimming pared 3 bases from V and 4 bases from J, leaving 9 bases between. The CDR3 reads CASGFGLGYGYTF. The CDR3 DNA reads TGTGCTAGTGGTTTTGGCCTCGGCTATGGCTACACCTTC. The full variable domain, in which reference TRBV12-5 and TRBJ1-2 provide the parts outside the CDR3, is DARVTQTPRHKVTEMGQEVTMRCQPILGHNTVFWYRQTMMQGLELLAYFRNRAPLDDSGMPKDRFSAEMPDATLATLKIQPSEPRDSAVYFCASGFGLGYGYTFGSGTRLTVV.

V gene TRBV5-1 combines with J gene TRBJ1-3, with D unresolved. V dropped 4 bases and J dropped 7 bases, with 9 bases sitting between them. Germline V gene sequence: CDR1 SGHRS, CDR2 YFSETQ. The CDR3 length is 12 residues. The CDR3, as DNA: TGCGCCAGCAGCGGTCAAGGGAACACCATATATTTT. Protein product: CASSGQGNTIYF. The full variable domain, completed using reference TRBV5-1 and TRBJ1-3, is KAGVTQTPRYLIKTRGQQVTLSCSPISGHRSVSWYQQTPGQGLQFLFEYFSETQRNKGNFPGRFSGRQFSNSRSEMNVSTLELGDSALYLCASSGQGNTIYFGEGSWLTVV.

The CDR3 sequence is CASTLLGGQNYGYTF. In nucleotides, the CDR3 is TGTGCCAGCACCTTGTTAGGTGGACAGAACTATGGCTACACCTTC. This chain uses TRBV7-8 with TRBJ1-2; a possible D gene is TRBD1 (6 bases). The CDR3 sequence is 15 residues long. The V gene's germline CDR1 is SGHVS and CDR2 FQNEAQ. Trimming pared 7 bases from V and 2 bases from J, leaving 17 bases between.

CDR3 DNA: TGTGCCAGCAGCATTTCCGGGGCGGGGGAGACCCAGTACTTC. It is translated as CASSISGAGETQYF. This chain connects TRBV9 to TRBJ2-5, with D perhaps TRBD2 (6 bases). Germline V gene lookup returns CDR1 SGDLS and CDR2 YYNGEE. The CDR3 has 14 residues. V gave up 4 bases and J gave up 5 bases, with 15 bases separating them.

The V gene is TRBV7-9, the J gene TRBJ2-7; D is unclear. Per the germline V gene, CDR1 is SEHNR and CDR2 is FQNEAQ (reference sequence). V was shortened by 4 bases and J by 0 bases, with 7 bases between the two germline ends. The CDR3 covers 13 residues. CDR3 amino acids: CASSSDFSYEQYF. The CDR3 DNA is TGTGCCAGCAGCTCCGACTTCTCCTACGAGCAGTACTTC.

V gene TRBV30 combines with J gene TRBJ1-2, with TRBD1 matching over 10 bases. The germline V gene has CDR1 GTSNPN and CDR2 SVGIG (reference sequence). This CDR3 spans 13 amino acids. V lost 5 bases and J lost 6; bases outside the gene matches: 6. CDR3 coding DNA: TGTGCCTGGGTTGGGGGGACAGGGGATGGCTACACCTTC. Protein product: CAWVGGTGDGYTF.

This clone was picked up many times. The rearrangement joins TRBV2 to TRBJ2-5, with 9 bases fitting TRBD2. The germline gives CDR1 SNHLY, CDR2 FYNNEI. The CDR3 contains 15 residues. V was pared by 7 bases and J by 2 bases, with 8 bases of the junction left unmatched. The CDR3 region has the DNA TGTGCCAGCACCAGGACTAGCGCCTTACAAGAGACCCAGTACTTC. Its protein product is CASTRTSALQETQYF.

This clone appeared a single time. The gene calls are TRBV14 and TRBJ1-5; D unclear. Germline V CDR1 and CDR2: SGHDN, FVKESK. The CDR3 has 13 amino acids. The germline V and J ends were trimmed by 0 bases and 7 bases, with 7 bases remaining between them. CDR3 DNA sequence: TGTGCCAGCAGCCAAGATTCGAGGCAGCCCCAGCATTTT. Protein: CASSQDSRQPQHF.

The rearrangement uses TRBV7-6 and TRBJ2-7; D could derive from TRBD1 or TRBD2 (5 bases each). V dropped 0 bases and J dropped 6 bases, with 9 bases sitting between them. The length of the CDR3 is 13 residues. Germline CDR1 reads SGHVS; CDR2 reads FNYEAQ. The CDR3 region is CASSLAGTSEQYF. In DNA form, the CDR3 reads TGTGCCAGCAGCTTAGCAGGGACGAGCGAGCAGTACTTC.

This rearrangement joins TRBV2 to TRBJ2-2; no clear D. Germline V gives CDR1 SNHLY, CDR2 FYNNEI. The CDR3 is 15 residues long. The germline V and J ends were trimmed by 8 bases and 1 base, with 14 bases remaining between them. CDR3 region: CASDCGRMNTGELFF. The CDR3 DNA follows: TGTGCCAGCGATTGCGGACGGATGAACACCGGGGAGCTGTTTTTT. The full variable domain, its missing parts supplied by reference TRBV2 and TRBJ2-2, is EPEVTQTPSHQVTQMGQEVILRCVPISNHLYFYWYRQILGQKVEFLVSFYNNEISEKSEIFDDQFSVERPDGSNFTLKIRSTKLEDSAMYFCASDCGRMNTGELFFGEGSRLTVL.

This clone was detected once. J is TRBJ2-7 and V is TRBV7-8; TRBD2 is a possible D gene (7 bases). Looked up from germline, CDR1 is SGHVS and CDR2 is FQNEAQ. V was shortened by 5 bases and J by 2 bases, with 13 bases between the two germline ends. This CDR3 has 14 residues. The CDR3 DNA is TGTGCCAGCAGCCCGGGGGGCAGCACCTACGAGCAGTACTTC. It is translated as CASSPGGSTYEQYF.

The V and J genes are TRBV6-6 and TRBJ2-3; D is undetermined. Germline V CDR1 and CDR2: MNHNY, SVGAGI (reference sequence). The CDR3 runs 13 residues. V lost 2 bases and J 1 base, leaving 4 bases between the germline ends. The CDR3 DNA follows: TGTGCCAGCAGTTACAGAGGCACAGATACGCAGTATTTT. It yields the protein CASSYRGTDTQYF.